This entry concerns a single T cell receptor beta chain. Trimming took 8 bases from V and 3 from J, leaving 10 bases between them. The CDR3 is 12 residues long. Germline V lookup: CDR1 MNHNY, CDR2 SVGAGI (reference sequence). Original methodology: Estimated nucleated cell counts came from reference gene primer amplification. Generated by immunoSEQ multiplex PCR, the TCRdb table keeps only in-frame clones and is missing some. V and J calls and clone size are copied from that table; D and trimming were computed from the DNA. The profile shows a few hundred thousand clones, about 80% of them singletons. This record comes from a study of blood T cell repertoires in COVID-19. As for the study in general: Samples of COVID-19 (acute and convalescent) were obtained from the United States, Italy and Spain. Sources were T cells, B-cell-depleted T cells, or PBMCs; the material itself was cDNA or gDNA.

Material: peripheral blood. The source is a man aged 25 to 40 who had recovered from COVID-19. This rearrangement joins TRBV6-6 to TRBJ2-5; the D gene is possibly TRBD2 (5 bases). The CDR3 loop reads CASRAAEETQYF. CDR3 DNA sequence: TGTGCCAGCCGAGCGGCGGAAGAGACCCAGTACTTC.